The rows below give T cell receptor beta chains drawn from one sample of a study of blood T cell repertoires in COVID-19. Sequenced by immunoSEQ multiplex PCR; TCRdb stores in-frame clones only, minus some. The sample comprises about 330,000 clones, 88% of which are singletons, and approximately 4% rests with the top ten. The sequencing input was peripheral blood. These receptors were obtained from a woman aged 45-60 years with active or convalescent COVID-19. Both conserved end residues are part of each CDR3. The D gene is left open where the match is weak. Only some rows state a clone size, as once, few, many or a class for expanded clones.

D: .; size: .; V: TRBV28; J: TRBJ1-5; CDR3: CASSESVGNQPQHF; DNA: TGTGCCAGCAGTGAGAGTGTCGGCAATCAGCCCCAGCATTTT
D: TRBD1; size: .; V: TRBV7-2; J: TRBJ1-2; CDR3: CASSSDRGGYGYTF; DNA: TGTGCCAGCAGCTCGGACAGGGGGGGCTATGGCTACACCTTC
D: .; size: .; V: TRBV2; J: TRBJ1-6; CDR3: CASSEGGSSYNSPLHF; DNA: TGTGCCAGCAGTGAAGGCGGGAGCTCCTATAATTCACCCCTCCACTTT
D: .; size: .; V: TRBV3-1/TRBV3-2; J: TRBJ1-6; CDR3: CASSHELRSPLHF; DNA: TGTGCCAGCAGCCATGAGCTCCGTTCACCCCTCCACTTT
D: TRBD1; size: .; V: TRBV5-6; J: TRBJ1-1; CDR3: CASSFGQGAPSTEAFF; DNA: TGTGCCAGCAGCTTCGGACAGGGGGCTCCGAGCACTGAAGCTTTCTTT
D: .; size: .; V: TRBV3-1/TRBV3-2; J: TRBJ1-4; CDR3: CASSGHSTNEKLFF; DNA: TGTGCCAGCTCAGGACATTCAACTAATGAAAAACTGTTTTTT
D: TRBD1; size: .; V: TRBV24-1; J: TRBJ1-2; CDR3: CATSEGGNYGYTF; DNA: TGTGCCACCAGTGAAGGGGGCAACTATGGCTACACCTTC
D: TRBD1; size: .; V: TRBV7-2; J: TRBJ1-3; CDR3: CASSPGQGAGNTIYF; DNA: TGTGCCAGCAGCCCCGGACAGGGGGCTGGAAACACCATATATTTT
D: TRBD1; size: .; V: TRBV19; J: TRBJ1-5; CDR3: CASSRGQGRSNQPQHF; DNA: TGTGCCAGTAGTAGAGGACAGGGAAGGAGCAATCAGCCCCAGCATTTT
D: TRBD2; size: .; V: TRBV30; J: TRBJ2-3; CDR3: CAWKRASGRTSDTQYF; DNA: TGTGCCTGGAAAAGGGCTAGCGGGAGAACCTCAGATACGCAGTATTTT
D: .; size: .; V: TRBV6-2/TRBV6-3; J: TRBJ1-1; CDR3: CASSYSNSVMNTEAFF; DNA: TGTGCCAGCAGTTACTCGAATTCAGTGATGAACACTGAAGCTTTCTTT
D: .; size: .; V: TRBV7-8; J: TRBJ1-5; CDR3: CASSSPAEDNQPQHF; DNA: TGTGCCAGCAGCTCCCCGGCGGAGGATAATCAGCCCCAGCATTTT
D: TRBD2; size: .; V: TRBV28; J: TRBJ2-1; CDR3: CASSSGSDEQFF; DNA: TGTGCCAGCAGTAGCGGGAGCGATGAGCAGTTCTTC
D: .; size: .; V: TRBV18; J: TRBJ2-1; CDR3: CASSQGVGYNEQFF; DNA: TGTGCCAGCTCACAGGGGGTGGGCTACAATGAGCAGTTCTTC
D: TRBD1; size: .; V: TRBV28; J: TRBJ1-4; CDR3: CASSFNPTAGGSEKLFF; DNA: TGTGCCAGCAGTTTTAACCCTACGGCAGGGGGCAGTGAAAAACTGTTTTTT
D: TRBD2; size: .; V: TRBV2; J: TRBJ2-1; CDR3: CASNPSGRAGEQFF; DNA: TGTGCCAGCAATCCTAGCGGGAGGGCAGGTGAGCAGTTCTTC
D: .; size: .; V: TRBV6-5; J: TRBJ2-6; CDR3: CASRSVSSGANVLTF; DNA: TGTGCCAGCAGGAGTGTTAGCTCTGGGGCCAACGTCCTGACTTTC
D: .; size: .; V: TRBV10-3; J: TRBJ2-3; CDR3: CAISESNLITGGRADTQYF; DNA: TGTGCCATCAGTGAGTCGAACTTGATTACTGGAGGCCGGGCAGATACGCAGTATTTT
D: TRBD1; size: .; V: TRBV25-1; J: TRBJ1-2; CDR3: CASTGTGKGYTF; DNA: TGTGCCAGTACCGGGACAGGGAAAGGCTACACCTTC
D: TRBD1; size: .; V: TRBV14; J: TRBJ2-7; CDR3: CASSRTGGLHYEQYF; DNA: TGTGCCAGCAGCCGTACAGGGGGCCTACACTACGAGCAGTACTTC
D: .; size: .; V: TRBV27; J: TRBJ2-1; CDR3: CASSRGVRPGEQFF; DNA: TGTGCCAGCAGTCGGGGAGTTCGTCCGGGGGAGCAGTTCTTC
D: .; size: .; V: TRBV5-4; J: TRBJ2-5; CDR3: CASSLDIGPETQYF; DNA: TGTGCCAGCAGCTTAGACATTGGGCCAGAGACCCAGTACTTC
D: TRBD1; size: .; V: TRBV10-3; J: TRBJ1-1; CDR3: CAIRDRGATEAFF; DNA: TGTGCCATCAGGGACAGGGGAGCCACTGAAGCTTTCTTT
D: .; size: .; V: TRBV5-4; J: TRBJ2-1; CDR3: CASSVNSYNEQFF; DNA: TGTGCCAGCAGCGTTAACAGCTACAATGAGCAGTTCTTC
D: TRBD2; size: .; V: TRBV3-1/TRBV3-2; J: TRBJ2-5; CDR3: CASSQMVRRGLAGEETQYF; DNA: TGTGCCAGCAGCCAAATGGTTAGGCGGGGACTAGCGGGGGAGGAGACCCAGTACTTC
D: TRBD1; size: .; V: TRBV6-2/TRBV6-3; J: TRBJ2-5; CDR3: CASSQGAGGGQETQYF; DNA: TGTGCCAGCAGTCAAGGAGCAGGGGGCGGGCAAGAGACCCAGTACTTC
D: .; size: .; V: TRBV30; J: TRBJ1-6; CDR3: CAWTGIQARNSPLHF; DNA: TGTGCCTGGACAGGTATACAGGCTAGAAATTCACCCCTCCACTTT
D: .; size: .; V: TRBV29-1; J: TRBJ1-1; CDR3: CSAQTSRGEAFF; DNA: TGCAGCGCCCAAACGTCCAGGGGAGAAGCTTTCTTT
D: TRBD2; size: once; V: TRBV18; J: TRBJ2-3; CDR3: CASSPLGLAGGPGDTQYF; DNA: TGTGCCAGCTCACCCCTCGGGCTAGCGGGGGGGCCTGGAGATACGCAGTATTTT
D: .; size: .; V: TRBV12-3/TRBV12-4; J: TRBJ1-1; CDR3: CASNTGRATEAFF; DNA: TGTGCCAGCAACACAGGGAGAGCTACTGAAGCTTTCTTT
D: TRBD1; size: .; V: TRBV27; J: TRBJ2-7; CDR3: CASSRGGGQGAYEQYF; DNA: TGTGCCAGCAGTCGCGGTGGGGGACAGGGGGCGTACGAGCAGTACTTC
D: .; size: .; V: TRBV25-1; J: TRBJ1-2; CDR3: CASSLQGGDGYTF; DNA: TGTGCCAGCAGTCTCCAGGGTGGCGATGGCTACACCTTC
D: .; size: .; V: TRBV10-3; J: TRBJ1-1; CDR3: CAIRTQLEAFF; DNA: TGTGCCATCAGGACTCAGCTAGAAGCTTTCTTT
D: .; size: .; V: TRBV28; J: TRBJ1-2; CDR3: CASSWGGAQGSGGYTF; DNA: TGTGCCAGCAGTTGGGGGGGGGCACAGGGAAGCGGCGGCTACACCTTC
D: TRBD2; size: .; V: TRBV10-2; J: TRBJ2-1; CDR3: CASMLAGGGNEQFF; DNA: TGCGCCAGCATGCTAGCGGGGGGGGGCAATGAGCAGTTCTTC
D: TRBD1; size: once; V: TRBV27; J: TRBJ2-7; CDR3: CASSFRDRGYEQYF; DNA: TGTGCCAGCAGCTTCCGGGACAGGGGATACGAGCAGTACTTC
D: .; size: .; V: TRBV7-2; J: TRBJ1-1; CDR3: CASSSQGINTEAFF; DNA: TGTGCCAGCAGCTCCCAGGGTATTAACACTGAAGCTTTCTTT
D: .; size: .; V: TRBV27; J: TRBJ1-6; CDR3: CASSRIQGPGSPLHF; DNA: TGTGCCAGCAGTCGAATACAGGGCCCCGGTTCACCCCTCCACTTT
D: TRBD1; size: .; V: TRBV3-1/TRBV3-2; J: TRBJ2-1; CDR3: CASSSTGDSYNEQFF; DNA: TGTGCCAGCAGCTCAACAGGGGACTCCTACAATGAGCAGTTCTTC
D: .; size: .; V: TRBV7-2; J: TRBJ2-5; CDR3: CASSSGQKETQYF; DNA: TGTGCCAGCAGCTCGGGACAAAAAGAGACCCAGTACTTC
D: .; size: .; V: TRBV7-3; J: TRBJ1-3; CDR3: CASSWDYGPGNTIYF; DNA: TGTGCCAGCAGCTGGGACTACGGCCCTGGAAACACCATATATTTT
D: TRBD1; size: .; V: TRBV30; J: TRBJ1-2; CDR3: CAWIRDRGRGGYTF; DNA: TGTGCCTGGATCCGGGACAGGGGAAGAGGTGGCTACACCTTC
D: .; size: .; V: TRBV13; J: TRBJ2-7; CDR3: CASSLRTNTYEQYF; DNA: TGTGCCAGCAGCTTGAGGACTAACACCTACGAGCAGTACTTC
D: TRBD1; size: many; V: TRBV6-2/TRBV6-3; J: TRBJ1-6; CDR3: CASSYGQGAGPLHF; DNA: TGTGCCAGCAGTTACGGGCAGGGGGCTGGACCCCTCCACTTT
D: TRBD1; size: once; V: TRBV28; J: TRBJ2-2; CDR3: CAGQGSNTGELFF; DNA: TGTGCCGGACAGGGGTCAAACACCGGGGAGCTGTTTTTT
D: TRBD2; size: .; V: TRBV15; J: TRBJ2-7; CDR3: CATSRTTGGTYEQYF; DNA: TGTGCCACCAGCAGAACCACGGGGGGAACCTACGAGCAGTACTTC
D: TRBD1; size: .; V: TRBV6-5; J: TRBJ1-2; CDR3: CASGDSPNYGYTF; DNA: TGTGCCAGCGGGGACAGTCCTAACTATGGCTACACCTTC
D: .; size: .; V: TRBV10-3; J: TRBJ2-7; CDR3: CAISGTYEQYF; DNA: TGTGCCATCAGTGGTACCTACGAGCAGTACTTC
D: TRBD2; size: .; V: TRBV4-2; J: TRBJ2-5; CDR3: CASSSNGLAGIAQETQYF; DNA: TGTGCCAGCAGCTCCAATGGACTAGCGGGCATAGCCCAAGAGACCCAGTACTTC